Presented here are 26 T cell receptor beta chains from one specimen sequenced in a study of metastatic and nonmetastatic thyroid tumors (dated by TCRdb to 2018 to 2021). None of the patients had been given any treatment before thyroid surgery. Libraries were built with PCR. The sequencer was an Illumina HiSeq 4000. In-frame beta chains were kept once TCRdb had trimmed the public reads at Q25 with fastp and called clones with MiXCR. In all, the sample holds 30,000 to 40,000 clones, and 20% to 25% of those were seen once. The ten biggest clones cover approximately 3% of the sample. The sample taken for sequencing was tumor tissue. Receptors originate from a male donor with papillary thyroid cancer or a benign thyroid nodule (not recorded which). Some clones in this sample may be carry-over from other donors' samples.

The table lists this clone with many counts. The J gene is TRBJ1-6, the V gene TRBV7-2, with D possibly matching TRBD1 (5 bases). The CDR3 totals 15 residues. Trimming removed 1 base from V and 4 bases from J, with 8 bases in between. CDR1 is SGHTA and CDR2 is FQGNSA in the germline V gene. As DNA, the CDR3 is TGTGCCAGCAGCTTAGAGGGGACTTATAATTCACCCCTCCACTTT. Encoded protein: CASSLEGTYNSPLHF.

The CDR3 DNA reads as TGTGCCAGCAGCCAAGGGTCAGGGGGCACTGAAGCTTTCTTT. The encoded protein is CASSQGSGGTEAFF. The chain has TRBV3-1 and TRBJ1-1; 7 positions agree with TRBD1. The V segment lost 1 base and the J segment 4 bases; nucleotides outside the gene matches: 3. The germline V gene has CDR1 LGHDT and CDR2 YNNKEL (reference sequence). The CDR3 length is 14 residues.

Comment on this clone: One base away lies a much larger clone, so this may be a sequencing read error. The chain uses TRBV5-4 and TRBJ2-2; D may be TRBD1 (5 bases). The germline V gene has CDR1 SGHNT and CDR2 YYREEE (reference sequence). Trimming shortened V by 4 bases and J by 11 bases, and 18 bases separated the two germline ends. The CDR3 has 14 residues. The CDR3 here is CASSQGMAPSELFF. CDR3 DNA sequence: TGTGCCAGCAGCCAGGGAATGGCCCCCAGTGAGCTGTTTTTT.

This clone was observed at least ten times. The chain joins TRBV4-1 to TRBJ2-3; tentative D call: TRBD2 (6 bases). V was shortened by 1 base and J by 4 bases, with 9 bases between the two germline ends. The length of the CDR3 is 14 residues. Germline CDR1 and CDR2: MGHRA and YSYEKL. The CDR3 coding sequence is TGCGCCAGCAGCCAAGGCGGGGTGCCAGATACGCAGTATTTT. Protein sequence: CASSQGGVPDTQYF.

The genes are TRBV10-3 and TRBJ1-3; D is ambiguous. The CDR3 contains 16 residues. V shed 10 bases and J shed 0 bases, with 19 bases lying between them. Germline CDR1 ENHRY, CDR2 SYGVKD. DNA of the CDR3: TGTGCCACCTCAGCCTTCGAAAGTCCCTCTGGAAACACCATATATTTT. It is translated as CATSAFESPSGNTIYF.

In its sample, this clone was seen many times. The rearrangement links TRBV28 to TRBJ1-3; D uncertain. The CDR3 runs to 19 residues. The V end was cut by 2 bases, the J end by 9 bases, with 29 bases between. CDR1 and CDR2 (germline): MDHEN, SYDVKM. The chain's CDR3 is CASSLRIVSGRTLSRTIYF. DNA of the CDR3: TGTGCCAGCAGTTTACGAATTGTTAGTGGACGGACCCTCTCTCGCACCATATATTTT.

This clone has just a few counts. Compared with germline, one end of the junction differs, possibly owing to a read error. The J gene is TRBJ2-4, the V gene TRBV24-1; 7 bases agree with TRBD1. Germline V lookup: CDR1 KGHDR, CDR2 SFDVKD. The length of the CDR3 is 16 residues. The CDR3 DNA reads TGTGCCACCATTGATTCGACAGGGTTCTGGAGGCACATTCAGTACTTC. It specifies CATIDSTGFWRHIQYF.

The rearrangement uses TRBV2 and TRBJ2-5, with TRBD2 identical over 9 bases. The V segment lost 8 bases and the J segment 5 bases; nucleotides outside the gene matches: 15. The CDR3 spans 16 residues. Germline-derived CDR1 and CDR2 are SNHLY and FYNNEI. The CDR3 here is CASRQAAGGEEETQYF. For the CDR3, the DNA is TGTGCCAGCCGTCAAGCAGCGGGAGGAGAAGAGGAGACCCAGTACTTC.

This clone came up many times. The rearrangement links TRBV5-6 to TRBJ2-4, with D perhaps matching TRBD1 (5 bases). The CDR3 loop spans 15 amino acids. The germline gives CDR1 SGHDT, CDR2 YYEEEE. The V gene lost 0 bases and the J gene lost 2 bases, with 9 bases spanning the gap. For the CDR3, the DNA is TGTGCCAGCAGCTTGGCGACAGCTACCAAAAACATTCAGTACTTC. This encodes CASSLATATKNIQYF.

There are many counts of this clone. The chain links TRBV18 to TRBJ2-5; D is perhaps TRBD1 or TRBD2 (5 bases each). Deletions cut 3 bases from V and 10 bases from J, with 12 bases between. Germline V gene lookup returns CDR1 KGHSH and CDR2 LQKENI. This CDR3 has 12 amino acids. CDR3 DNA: TGTGCCAGCTCACCGGGACGTGAGGACCAGTACTTC. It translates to CASSPGREDQYF.

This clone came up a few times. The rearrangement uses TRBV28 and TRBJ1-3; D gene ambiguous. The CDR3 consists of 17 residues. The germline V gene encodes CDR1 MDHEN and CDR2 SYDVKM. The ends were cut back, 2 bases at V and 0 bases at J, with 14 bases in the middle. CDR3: CASSLGSALFSGNTIYF. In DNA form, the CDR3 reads TGTGCCAGCAGTTTAGGGTCAGCATTATTCTCTGGAAACACCATATATTTT. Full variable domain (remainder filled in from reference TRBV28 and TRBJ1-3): DVKVTQSSRYLVKRTGEKVFLECVQDMDHENMFWYRQDPGLGLRLIYFSYDVKMKEKGDIPEGYSVSREKKERFSLILESASTNQTSMYLCASSLGSALFSGNTIYFGEGSWLTVV.

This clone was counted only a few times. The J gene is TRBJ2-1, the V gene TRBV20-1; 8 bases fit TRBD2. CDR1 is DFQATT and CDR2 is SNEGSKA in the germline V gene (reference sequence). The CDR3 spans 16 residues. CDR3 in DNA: TGCAGCGCGTCAGGTCCCGGGACTAGAGACTACAATGAGCAGTTCTTC. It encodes CSASGPGTRDYNEQFF.

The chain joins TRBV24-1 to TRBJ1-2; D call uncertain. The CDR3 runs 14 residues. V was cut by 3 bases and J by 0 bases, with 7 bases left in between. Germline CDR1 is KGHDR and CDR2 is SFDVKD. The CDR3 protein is CATSDQNSNYGYTF. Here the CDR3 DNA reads TGTGCCACCAGTGATCAGAATTCTAACTATGGCTACACCTTC.

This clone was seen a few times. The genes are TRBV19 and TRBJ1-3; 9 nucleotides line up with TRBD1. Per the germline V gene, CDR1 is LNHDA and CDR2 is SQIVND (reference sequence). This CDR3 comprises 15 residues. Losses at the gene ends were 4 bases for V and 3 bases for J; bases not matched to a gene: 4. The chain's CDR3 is CASSKQGANGNTIYF. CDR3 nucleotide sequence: TGTGCCAGTAGTAAACAGGGGGCAAATGGAAACACCATATATTTT.

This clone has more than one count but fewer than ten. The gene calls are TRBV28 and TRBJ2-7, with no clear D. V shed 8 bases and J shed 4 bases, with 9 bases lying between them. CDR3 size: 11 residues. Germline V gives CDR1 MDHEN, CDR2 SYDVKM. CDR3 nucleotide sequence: TGTGCCAGCCACCATAGTTACGAGCAGTACTTC. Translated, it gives CASHHSYEQYF.

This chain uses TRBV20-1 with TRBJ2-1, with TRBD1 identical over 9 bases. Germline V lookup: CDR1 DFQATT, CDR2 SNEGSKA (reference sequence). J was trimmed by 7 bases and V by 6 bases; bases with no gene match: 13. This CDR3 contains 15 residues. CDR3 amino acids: CSASFPGQGLNEQFF. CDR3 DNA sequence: TGCAGTGCCTCGTTTCCGGGACAGGGTTTAAATGAGCAGTTCTTC.

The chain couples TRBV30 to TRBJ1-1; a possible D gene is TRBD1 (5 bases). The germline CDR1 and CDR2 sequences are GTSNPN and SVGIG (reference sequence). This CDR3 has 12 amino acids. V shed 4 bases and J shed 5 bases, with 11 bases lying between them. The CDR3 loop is CAWNVWGTEAFF. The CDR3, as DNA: TGTGCCTGGAATGTATGGGGGACTGAAGCTTTCTTT.

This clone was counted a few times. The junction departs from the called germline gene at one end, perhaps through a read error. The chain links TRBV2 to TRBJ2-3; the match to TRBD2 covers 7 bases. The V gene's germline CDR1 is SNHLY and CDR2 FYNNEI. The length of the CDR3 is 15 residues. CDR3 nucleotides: TGTGCTAGCAGACCGGTACTAGCGAGTACAGATACACAGTATTTT. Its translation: CASRPVLASTDTQYF.

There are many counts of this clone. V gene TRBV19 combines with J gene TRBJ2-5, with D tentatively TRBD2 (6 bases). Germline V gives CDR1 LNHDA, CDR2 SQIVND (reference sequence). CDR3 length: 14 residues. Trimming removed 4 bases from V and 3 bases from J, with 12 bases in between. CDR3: CASSRWTTKETQYF. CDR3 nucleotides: TGTGCCAGTAGTAGGTGGACTACCAAAGAGACCCAGTACTTC.

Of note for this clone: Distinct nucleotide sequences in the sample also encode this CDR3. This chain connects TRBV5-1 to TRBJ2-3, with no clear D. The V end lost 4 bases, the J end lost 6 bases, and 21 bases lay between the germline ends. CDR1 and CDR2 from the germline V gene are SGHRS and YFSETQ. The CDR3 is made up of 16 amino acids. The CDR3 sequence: CASSLGTLGVEDTQYF. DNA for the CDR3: TGCGCCAGCAGCCTAGGAACTCTAGGAGTCGAGGATACGCAGTATTTT.

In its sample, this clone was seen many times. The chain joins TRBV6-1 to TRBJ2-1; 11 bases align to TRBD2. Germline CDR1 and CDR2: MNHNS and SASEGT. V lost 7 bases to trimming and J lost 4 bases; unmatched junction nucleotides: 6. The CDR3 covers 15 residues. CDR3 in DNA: TGTGCCAGCACCTTAGCGGGAGGGTCTTACAATGAGCAGTTCTTC. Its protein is CASTLAGGSYNEQFF.

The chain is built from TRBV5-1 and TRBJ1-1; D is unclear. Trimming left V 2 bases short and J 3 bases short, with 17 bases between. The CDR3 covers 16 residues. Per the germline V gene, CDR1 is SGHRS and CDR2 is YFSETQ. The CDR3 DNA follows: TGCGCCAGCAGCTTCACACAGTCTTTTTTAGACACTGAAGCTTTCTTT. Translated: CASSFTQSFLDTEAFF.

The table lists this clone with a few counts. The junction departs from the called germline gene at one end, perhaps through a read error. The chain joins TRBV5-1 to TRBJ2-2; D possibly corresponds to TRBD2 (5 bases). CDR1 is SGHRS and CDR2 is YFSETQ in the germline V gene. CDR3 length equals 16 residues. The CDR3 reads CASGLPGTSNTGELSF. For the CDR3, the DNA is TGCGCCAGCGGCTTGCCCGGAACATCGAACACCGGGGAGCTGTCTTTT.

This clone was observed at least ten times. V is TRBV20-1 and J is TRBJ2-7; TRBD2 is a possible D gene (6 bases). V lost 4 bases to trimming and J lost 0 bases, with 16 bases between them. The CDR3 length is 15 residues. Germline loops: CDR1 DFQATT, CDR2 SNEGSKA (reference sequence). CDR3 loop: CSANLREFPSYEQYF. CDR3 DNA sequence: TGCAGTGCTAATCTTCGGGAGTTTCCCTCCTACGAGCAGTACTTC.

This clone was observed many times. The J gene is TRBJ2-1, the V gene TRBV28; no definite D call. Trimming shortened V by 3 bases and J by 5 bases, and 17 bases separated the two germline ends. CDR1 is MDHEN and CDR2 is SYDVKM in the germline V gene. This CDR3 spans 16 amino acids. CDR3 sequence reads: CASSLQRIGRNNEQFF. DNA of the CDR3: TGTGCCAGCAGTTTGCAAAGAATCGGAAGGAACAATGAGCAGTTCTTC. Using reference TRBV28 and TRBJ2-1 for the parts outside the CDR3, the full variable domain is DVKVTQSSRYLVKRTGEKVFLECVQDMDHENMFWYRQDPGLGLRLIYFSYDVKMKEKGDIPEGYSVSREKKERFSLILESASTNQTSMYLCASSLQRIGRNNEQFFGPGTRLTVL.

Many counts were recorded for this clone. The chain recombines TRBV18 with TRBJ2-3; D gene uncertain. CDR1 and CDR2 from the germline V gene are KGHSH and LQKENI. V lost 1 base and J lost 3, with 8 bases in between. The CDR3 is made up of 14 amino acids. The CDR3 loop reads CASSPRIGTDTQYF. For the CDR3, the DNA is TGTGCCAGCTCACCACGTATAGGAACAGATACGCAGTATTTT. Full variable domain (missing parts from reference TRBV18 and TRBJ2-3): NAGVMQNPRHLVRRRGQEARLRCSPMKGHSHVYWYRQLPEEGLKFMVYLQKENIIDESGMPKERFSAEFPKEGPSILRIQQVVRGDSAAYFCASSPRIGTDTQYFGPGTRLTVL.